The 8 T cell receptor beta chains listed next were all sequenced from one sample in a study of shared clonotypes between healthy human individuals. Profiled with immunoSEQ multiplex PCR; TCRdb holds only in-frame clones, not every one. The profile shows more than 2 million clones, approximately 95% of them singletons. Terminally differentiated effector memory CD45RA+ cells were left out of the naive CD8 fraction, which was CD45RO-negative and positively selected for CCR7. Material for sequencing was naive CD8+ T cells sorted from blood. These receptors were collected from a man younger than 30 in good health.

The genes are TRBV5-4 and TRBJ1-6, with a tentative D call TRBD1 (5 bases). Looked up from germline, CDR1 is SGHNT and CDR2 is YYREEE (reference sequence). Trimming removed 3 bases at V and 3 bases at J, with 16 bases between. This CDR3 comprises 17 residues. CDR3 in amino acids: CASSYDGGALYNSPLHF. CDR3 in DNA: TGTGCCAGCAGCTACGACGGGGGAGCACTCTATAATTCACCCCTCCACTTT.

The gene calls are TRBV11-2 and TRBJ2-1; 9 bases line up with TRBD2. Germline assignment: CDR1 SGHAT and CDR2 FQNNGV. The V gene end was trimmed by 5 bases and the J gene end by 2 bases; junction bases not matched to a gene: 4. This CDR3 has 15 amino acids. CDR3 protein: CASSSIAGAYNEQFF. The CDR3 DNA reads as TGTGCCAGCAGCAGCATAGCGGGGGCCTACAATGAGCAGTTCTTC.

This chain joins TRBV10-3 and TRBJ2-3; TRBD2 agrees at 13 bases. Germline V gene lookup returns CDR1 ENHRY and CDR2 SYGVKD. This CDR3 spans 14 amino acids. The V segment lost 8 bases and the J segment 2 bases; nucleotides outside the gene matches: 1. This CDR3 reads CAIGLAGDTDTQYF. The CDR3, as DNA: TGTGCCATCGGACTAGCGGGAGACACAGATACGCAGTATTTT.

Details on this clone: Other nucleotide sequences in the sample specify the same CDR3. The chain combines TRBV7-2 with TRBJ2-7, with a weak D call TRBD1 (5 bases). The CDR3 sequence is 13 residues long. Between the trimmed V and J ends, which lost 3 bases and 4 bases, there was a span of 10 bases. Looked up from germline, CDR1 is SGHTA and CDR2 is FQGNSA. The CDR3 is CASSFRQPYEQYF. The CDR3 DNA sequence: TGTGCCAGCAGCTTCAGACAGCCGTACGAGCAGTACTTC.

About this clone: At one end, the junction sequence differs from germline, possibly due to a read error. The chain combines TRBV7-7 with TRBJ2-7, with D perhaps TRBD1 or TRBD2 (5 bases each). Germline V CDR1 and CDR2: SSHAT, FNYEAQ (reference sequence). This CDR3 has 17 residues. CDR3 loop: CASSLLRPGQDRNEQYF. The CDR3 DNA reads TGTGCTAGCAGCTTACTAAGGCCGGGGCAGGATCGTAACGAGCAGTACTTC.

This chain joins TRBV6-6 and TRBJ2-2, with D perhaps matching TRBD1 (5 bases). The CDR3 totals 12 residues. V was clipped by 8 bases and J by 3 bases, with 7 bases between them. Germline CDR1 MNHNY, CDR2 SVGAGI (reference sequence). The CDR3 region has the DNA TGTGCCAGCGGGGCGTACACCGGGGAGCTGTTTTTT. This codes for CASGAYTGELFF.

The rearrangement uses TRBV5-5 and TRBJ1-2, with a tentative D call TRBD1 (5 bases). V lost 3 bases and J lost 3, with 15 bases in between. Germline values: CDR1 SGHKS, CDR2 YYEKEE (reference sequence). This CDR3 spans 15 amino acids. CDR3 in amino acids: CASSYELQGDYGYTF. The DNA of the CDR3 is TGTGCCAGCAGCTACGAGCTTCAGGGTGACTATGGCTACACCTTC.

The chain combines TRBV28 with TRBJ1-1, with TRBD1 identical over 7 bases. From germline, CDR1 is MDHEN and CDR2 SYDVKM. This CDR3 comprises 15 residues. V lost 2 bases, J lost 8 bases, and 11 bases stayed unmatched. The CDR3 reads CASSLLVGQRTEAFF. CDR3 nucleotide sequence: TGTGCCAGCAGTTTACTCGTGGGACAGAGAACCGAAGCTTTCTTT.